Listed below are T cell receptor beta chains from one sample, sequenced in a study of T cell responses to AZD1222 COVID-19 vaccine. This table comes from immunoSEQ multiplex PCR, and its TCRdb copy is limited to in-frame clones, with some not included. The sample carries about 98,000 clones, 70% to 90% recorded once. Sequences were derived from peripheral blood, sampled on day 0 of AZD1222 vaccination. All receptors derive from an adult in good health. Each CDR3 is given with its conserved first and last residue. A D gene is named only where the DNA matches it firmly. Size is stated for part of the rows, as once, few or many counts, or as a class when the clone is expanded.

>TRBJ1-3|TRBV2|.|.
TGTGCCAGCAGTGGAAGCTTAAACTCTGGAAACACCATATATTTT
CASSGSLNSGNTIYF
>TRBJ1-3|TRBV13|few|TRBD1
TGTGCCAGCAGCTTCGGACAGGGTGGAAACACCATATATTTT
CASSFGQGGNTIYF
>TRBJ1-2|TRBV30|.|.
TGTGCCTGGAGTGTAAGGGCCACCTCTGGCTATGGCTACACCTTC
CAWSVRATSGYGYTF
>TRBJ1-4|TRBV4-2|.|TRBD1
TGTGCCAGCAGCCAAGATGGACAGGGGAATGAAAAACTGTTTTTT
CASSQDGQGNEKLFF
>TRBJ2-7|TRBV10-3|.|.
TGTGCCATCAGTGAGGGGACGGGAAACTACGAGCAGTACTTC
CAISEGTGNYEQYF
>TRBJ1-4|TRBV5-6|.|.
TGTGCCAGCAGCTTCACCGGGATTCAGCCCCAAAAACTGTTTTTT
CASSFTGIQPQKLFF
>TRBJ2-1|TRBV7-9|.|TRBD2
TGTGCCAGCAGCCCAGGAGCTAGCGGGAGAAATGAGCAGTTCTTC
CASSPGASGRNEQFF
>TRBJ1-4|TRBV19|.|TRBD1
TGTGCCAGTACGGGACAGGGTGGCGGGGATGAAAAACTGTTTTTT
CASTGQGGGDEKLFF
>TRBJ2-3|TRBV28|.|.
TGTGCCAGCAGTAACAGGGCCCAGGGCACAGATACGCAGTATTTT
CASSNRAQGTDTQYF
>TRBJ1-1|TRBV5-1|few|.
TGCGCCAGCAGCTTGGCCGTGCAGGGATACACTGAAGCTTTCTTT
CASSLAVQGYTEAFF